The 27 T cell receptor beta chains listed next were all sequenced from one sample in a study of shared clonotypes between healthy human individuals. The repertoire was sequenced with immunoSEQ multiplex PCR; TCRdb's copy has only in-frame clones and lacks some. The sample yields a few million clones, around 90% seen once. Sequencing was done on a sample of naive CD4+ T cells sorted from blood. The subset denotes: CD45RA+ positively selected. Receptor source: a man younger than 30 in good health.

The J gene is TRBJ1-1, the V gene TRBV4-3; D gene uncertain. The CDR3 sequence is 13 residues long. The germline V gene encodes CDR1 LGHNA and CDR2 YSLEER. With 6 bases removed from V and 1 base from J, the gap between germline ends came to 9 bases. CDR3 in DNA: TGCGCCAGCAGTTGGGGAACGAACACTGAAGCTTTCTTT. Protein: CASSWGTNTEAFF.

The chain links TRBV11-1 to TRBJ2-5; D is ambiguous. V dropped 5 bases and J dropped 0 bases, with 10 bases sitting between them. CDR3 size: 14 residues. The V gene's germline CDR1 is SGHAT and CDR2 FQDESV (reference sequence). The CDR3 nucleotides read TGTGCCAGCAGCCCGAATGGGTACCAAGAGACCCAGTACTTC. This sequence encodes CASSPNGYQETQYF.

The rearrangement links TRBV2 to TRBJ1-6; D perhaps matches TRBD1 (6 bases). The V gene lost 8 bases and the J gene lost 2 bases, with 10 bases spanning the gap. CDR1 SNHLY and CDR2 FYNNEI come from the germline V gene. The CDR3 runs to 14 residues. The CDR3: CASRGLPYNSPLHF. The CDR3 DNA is TGTGCCAGCCGGGGGCTGCCCTATAATTCACCCCTCCACTTT.

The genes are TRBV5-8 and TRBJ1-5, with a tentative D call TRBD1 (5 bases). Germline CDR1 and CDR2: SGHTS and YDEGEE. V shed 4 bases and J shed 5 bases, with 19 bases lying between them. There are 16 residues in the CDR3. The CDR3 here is CASSPKEGTKHQPQHF. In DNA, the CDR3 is TGTGCCAGCAGCCCGAAAGAAGGGACCAAGCATCAGCCCCAGCATTTT. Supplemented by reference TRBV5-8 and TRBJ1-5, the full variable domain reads EAGVTQSPTHLIKTRGQQATLRCSPISGHTSVYWYQQALGLGLQFLLWYDEGEERNRGNFPPRFSGRQFPNYSSELNVNALELEDSALYLCASSPKEGTKHQPQHFGDGTRLSIL.

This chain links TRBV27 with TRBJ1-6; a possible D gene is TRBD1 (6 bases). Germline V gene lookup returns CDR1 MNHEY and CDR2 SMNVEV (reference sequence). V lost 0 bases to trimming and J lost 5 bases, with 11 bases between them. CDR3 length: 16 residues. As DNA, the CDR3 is TGTGCCAGCAGTTTATCCGGACAGAATAATAATTCACCCCTCCACTTT. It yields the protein CASSLSGQNNNSPLHF.

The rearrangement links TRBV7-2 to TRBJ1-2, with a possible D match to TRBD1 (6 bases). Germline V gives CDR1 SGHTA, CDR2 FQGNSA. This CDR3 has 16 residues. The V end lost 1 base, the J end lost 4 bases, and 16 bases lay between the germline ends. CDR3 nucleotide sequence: TGTGCCAGCAGCTTAGAGGGGGATAACACCGGCTATGGCTACACCTTC. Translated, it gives CASSLEGDNTGYGYTF.

CDR3 sequence (DNA): TGTGCCAGCAATGGTGGGCTTCAAGAGACCCAGTACTTC. Protein sequence: CASNGGLQETQYF. The chain employs TRBV2 and TRBJ2-5; D unresolved. The CDR3 has 13 residues. Germline V lookup: CDR1 SNHLY, CDR2 FYNNEI. Trimming removed 7 bases at V and 2 bases at J, with 11 bases between.

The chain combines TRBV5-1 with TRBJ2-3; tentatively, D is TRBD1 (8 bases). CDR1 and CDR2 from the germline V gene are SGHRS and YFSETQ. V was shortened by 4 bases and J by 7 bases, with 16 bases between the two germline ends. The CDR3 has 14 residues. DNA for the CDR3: TGCGCCAGCAGCATAGGACAGGGACTATATACGCAGTATTTT. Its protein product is CASSIGQGLYTQYF.

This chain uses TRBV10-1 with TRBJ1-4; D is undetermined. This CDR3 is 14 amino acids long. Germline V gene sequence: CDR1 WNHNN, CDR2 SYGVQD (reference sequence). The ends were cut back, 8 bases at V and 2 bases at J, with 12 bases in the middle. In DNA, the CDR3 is TGCGCCAGCGTCATTCCCCCGACTAATGAAAAACTGTTTTTT. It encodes CASVIPPTNEKLFF.

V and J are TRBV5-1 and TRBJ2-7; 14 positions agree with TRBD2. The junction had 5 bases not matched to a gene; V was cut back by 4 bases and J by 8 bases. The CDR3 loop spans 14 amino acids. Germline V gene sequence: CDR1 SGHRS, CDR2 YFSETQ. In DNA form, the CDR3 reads TGCGCCAGCAGCCGGGGACTAGCGGGAGACCAGCAGTACTTC. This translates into CASSRGLAGDQQYF.

The CDR3 is CASSVSSGSRHEQYF. CDR3 DNA sequence: TGTGCCAGCAGCGTCAGTAGCGGGAGTCGCCACGAGCAGTACTTC. The chain recombines TRBV9 with TRBJ2-5, with 9 bases lining up with TRBD2. The J call is uncertain, as TRBJ2-7 better fits the DNA end. CDR3 length equals 15 residues. Germline values: CDR1 SGDLS, CDR2 YYNGEE.

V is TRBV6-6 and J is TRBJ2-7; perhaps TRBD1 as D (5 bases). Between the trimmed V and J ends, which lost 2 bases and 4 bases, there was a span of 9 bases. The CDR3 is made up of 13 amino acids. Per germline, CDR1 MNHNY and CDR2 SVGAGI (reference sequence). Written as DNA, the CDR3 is TGTGCCAGCAGTTACCAGGACATGTACGAGCAGTACTTC. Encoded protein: CASSYQDMYEQYF.

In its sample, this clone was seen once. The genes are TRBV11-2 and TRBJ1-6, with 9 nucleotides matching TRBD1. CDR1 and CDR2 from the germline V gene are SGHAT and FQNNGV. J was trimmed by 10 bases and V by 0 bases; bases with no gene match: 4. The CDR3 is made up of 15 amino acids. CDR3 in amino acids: CASSLDGDRASPLHF. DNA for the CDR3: TGTGCCAGCAGCTTAGATGGGGACAGGGCCTCACCCCTCCACTTT.

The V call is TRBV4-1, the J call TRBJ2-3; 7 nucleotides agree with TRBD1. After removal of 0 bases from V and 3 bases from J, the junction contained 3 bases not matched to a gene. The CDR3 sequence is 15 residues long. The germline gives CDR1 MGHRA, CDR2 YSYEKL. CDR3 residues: CASSQDEGATDTQYF. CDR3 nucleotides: TGCGCCAGCAGCCAAGATGAGGGGGCAACAGATACGCAGTATTTT.

The CDR3 coding sequence is TGTGCTAGTGGTCCCCGGGACAGTAATCAGCCCCAGCATTTT. Its protein is CASGPRDSNQPQHF. The chain uses TRBV12-5 and TRBJ1-5, with 7 bases fitting TRBD1. J lost 4 bases, V lost 5 bases, and 5 bases had no gene match. Per the germline V gene, CDR1 is LGHNT and CDR2 is FRNRAP. This CDR3 contains 14 residues.

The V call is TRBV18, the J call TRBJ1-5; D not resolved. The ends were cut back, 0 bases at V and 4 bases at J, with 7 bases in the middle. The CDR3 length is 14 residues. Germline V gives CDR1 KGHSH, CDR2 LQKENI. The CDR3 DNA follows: TGTGCCAGCTCACCACCGTCACAGAATCAGCCCCAGCATTTT. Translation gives CASSPPSQNQPQHF.

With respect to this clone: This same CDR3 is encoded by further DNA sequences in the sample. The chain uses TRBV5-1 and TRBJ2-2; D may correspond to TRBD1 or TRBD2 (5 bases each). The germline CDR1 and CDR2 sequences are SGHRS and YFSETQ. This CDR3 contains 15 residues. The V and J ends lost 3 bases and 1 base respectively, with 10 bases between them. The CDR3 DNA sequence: TGCGCCAGCAGCTCTGGGACGGAGAACACCGGGGAGCTGTTTTTT. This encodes CASSSGTENTGELFF. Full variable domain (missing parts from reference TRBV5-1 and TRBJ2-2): KAGVTQTPRYLIKTRGQQVTLSCSPISGHRSVSWYQQTPGQGLQFLFEYFSETQRNKGNFPGRFSGRQFSNSRSEMNVSTLELGDSALYLCASSSGTENTGELFFGEGSRLTVL.

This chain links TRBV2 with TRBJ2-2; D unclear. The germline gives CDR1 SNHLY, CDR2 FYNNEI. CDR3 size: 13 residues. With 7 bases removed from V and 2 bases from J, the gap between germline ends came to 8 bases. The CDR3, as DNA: TGTGCCAGCATCCGCGATAACACCGGGGAGCTGTTTTTT. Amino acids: CASIRDNTGELFF.

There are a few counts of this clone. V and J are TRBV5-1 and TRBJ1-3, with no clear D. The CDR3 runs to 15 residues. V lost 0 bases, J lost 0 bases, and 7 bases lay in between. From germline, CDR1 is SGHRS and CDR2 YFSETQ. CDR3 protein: CASSLDGYSGNTIYF. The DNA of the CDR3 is TGCGCCAGCAGCTTGGACGGGTACTCTGGAAACACCATATATTTT.

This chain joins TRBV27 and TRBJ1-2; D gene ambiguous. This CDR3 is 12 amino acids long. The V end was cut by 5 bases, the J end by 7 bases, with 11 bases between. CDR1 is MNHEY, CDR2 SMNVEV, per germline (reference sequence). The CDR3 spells CASSRPGGGYTF. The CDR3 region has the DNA TGTGCCAGCAGTCGCCCGGGTGGTGGCTACACCTTC.

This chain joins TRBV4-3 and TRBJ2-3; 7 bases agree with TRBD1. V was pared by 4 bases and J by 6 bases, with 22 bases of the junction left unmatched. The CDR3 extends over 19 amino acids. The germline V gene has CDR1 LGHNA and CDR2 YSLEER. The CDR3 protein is CASSLDPSGADRAKDTQYF. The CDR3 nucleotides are TGCGCCAGCAGCCTCGACCCTTCCGGGGCCGACAGGGCGAAGGATACGCAGTATTTT.

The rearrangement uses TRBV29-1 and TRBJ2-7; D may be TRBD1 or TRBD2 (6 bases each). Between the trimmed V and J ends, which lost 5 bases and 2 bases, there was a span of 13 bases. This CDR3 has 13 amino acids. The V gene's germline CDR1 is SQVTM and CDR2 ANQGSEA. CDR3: CSVQRGAPYEQYF. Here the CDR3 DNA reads TGCAGCGTTCAGAGGGGGGCTCCCTACGAGCAGTACTTC.

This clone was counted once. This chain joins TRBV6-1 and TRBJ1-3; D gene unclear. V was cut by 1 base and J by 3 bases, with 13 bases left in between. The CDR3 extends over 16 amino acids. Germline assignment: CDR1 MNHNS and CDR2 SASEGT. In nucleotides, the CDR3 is TGTGCCAGCAGTGAAGGGGCCCTCGGGAGTGGAAACACCATATATTTT. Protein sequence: CASSEGALGSGNTIYF.

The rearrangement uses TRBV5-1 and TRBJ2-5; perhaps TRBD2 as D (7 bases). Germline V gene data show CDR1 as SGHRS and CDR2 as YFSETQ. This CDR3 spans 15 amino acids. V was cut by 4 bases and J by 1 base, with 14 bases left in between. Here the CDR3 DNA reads TGCGCCAGCAGCACCCGCGGGGGCCTCCAAGAGACCCAGTACTTC. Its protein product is CASSTRGGLQETQYF.

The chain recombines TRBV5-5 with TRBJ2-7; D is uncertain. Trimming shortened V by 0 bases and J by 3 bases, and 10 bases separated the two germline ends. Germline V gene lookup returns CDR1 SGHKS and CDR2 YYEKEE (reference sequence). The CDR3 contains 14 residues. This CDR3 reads CASSLEMGGYEQYF. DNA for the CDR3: TGTGCCAGCAGCTTGGAAATGGGCGGCTACGAGCAGTACTTC.

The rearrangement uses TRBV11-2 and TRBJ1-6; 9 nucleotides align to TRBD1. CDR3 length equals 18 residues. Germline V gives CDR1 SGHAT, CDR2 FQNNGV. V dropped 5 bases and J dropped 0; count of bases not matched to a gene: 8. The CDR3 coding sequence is TGTGCCAGCAGCCTCAGACAGGGGGGTAGCTCCTATAATTCACCCCTCCACTTT. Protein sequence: CASSLRQGGSSYNSPLHF.

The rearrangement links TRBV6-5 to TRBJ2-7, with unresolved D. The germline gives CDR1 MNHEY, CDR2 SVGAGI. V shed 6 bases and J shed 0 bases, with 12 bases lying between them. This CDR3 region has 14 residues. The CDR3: CASSPFSSSYEQYF. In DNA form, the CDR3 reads TGTGCCAGCAGCCCATTTTCCAGCTCCTACGAGCAGTACTTC.